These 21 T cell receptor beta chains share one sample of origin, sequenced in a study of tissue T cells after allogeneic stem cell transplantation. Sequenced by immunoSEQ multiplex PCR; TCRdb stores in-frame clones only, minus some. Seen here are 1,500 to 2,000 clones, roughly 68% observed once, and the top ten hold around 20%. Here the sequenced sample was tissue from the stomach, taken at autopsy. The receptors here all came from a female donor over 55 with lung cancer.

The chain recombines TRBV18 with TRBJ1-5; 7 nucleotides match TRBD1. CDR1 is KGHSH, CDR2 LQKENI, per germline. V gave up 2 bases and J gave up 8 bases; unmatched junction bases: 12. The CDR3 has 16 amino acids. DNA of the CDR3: TGTGCCAGCTCACCATTCACCCGACAGGGCGGGGAGCCCCAGCATTTT. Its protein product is CASSPFTRQGGEPQHF.

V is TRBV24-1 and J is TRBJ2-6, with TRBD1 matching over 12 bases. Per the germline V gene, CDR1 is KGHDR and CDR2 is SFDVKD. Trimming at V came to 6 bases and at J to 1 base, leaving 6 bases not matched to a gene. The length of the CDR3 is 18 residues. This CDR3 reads CATSTGTGGGSGANVLTF. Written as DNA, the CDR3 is TGTGCCACCAGTACAGGGACAGGGGGCGGTTCTGGGGCCAACGTCCTGACTTTC.

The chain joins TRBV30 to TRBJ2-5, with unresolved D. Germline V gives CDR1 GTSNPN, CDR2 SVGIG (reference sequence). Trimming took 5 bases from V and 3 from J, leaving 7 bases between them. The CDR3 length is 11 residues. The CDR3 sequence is CAWRPEETQYF. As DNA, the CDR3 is TGTGCCTGGCGGCCCGAAGAGACCCAGTACTTC. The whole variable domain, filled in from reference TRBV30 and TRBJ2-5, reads SQTIHQWPATLVQPVGSPLSLECTVEGTSNPNLYWYRQAAGRGLQLLFYSVGIGQISSEVPQNLSASRPQDRQFILSSKKLLLSDSGFYLCAWRPEETQYFGPGTRLLVL.

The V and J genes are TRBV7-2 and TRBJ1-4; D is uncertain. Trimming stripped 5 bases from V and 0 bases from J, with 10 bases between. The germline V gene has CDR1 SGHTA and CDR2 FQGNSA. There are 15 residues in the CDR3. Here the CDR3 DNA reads TGTGCCAGCAGCCCACGGTCTGCAACTAATGAAAAACTGTTTTTT. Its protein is CASSPRSATNEKLFF.

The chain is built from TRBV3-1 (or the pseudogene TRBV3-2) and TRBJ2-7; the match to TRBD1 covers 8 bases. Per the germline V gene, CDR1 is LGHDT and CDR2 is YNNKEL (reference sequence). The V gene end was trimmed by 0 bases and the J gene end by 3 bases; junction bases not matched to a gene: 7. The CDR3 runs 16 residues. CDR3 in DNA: TGTGCCAGCAGCCAAGATCTGGGGACAGGACGCTACGAGCAGTACTTC. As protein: CASSQDLGTGRYEQYF.

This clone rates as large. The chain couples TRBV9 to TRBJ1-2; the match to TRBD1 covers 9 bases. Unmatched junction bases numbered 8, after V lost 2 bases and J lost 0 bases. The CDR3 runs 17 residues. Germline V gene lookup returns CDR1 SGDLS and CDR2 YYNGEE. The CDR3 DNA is TGTGCCAGCAGCGTGACCCCGGGACAGGGCTCTAACTATGGCTACACCTTC. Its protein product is CASSVTPGQGSNYGYTF. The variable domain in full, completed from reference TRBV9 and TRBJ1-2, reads DSGVTQTPKHLITATGQRVTLRCSPRSGDLSVYWYQQSLDQGLQFLIQYYNGEERAKGNILERFSAQQFPDLHSELNLSSLELGDSALYFCASSVTPGQGSNYGYTFGSGTRLTVV.

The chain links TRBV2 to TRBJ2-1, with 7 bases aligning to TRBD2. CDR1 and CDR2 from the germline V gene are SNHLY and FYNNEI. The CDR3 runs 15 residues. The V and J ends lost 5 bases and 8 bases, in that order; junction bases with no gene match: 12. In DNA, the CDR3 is TGTGCCAGCAGTCGGGTGTTAGCGGGTCCCCATGAGCAGTTCTTC. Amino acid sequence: CASSRVLAGPHEQFF.

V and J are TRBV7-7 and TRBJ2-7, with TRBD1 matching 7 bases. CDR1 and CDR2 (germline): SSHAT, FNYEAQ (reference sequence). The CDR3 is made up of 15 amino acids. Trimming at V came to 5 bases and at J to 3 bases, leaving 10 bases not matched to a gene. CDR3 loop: CASSRYRGEFYEQYF. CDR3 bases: TGTGCCAGCAGCCGGTACAGGGGTGAGTTCTACGAGCAGTACTTC.

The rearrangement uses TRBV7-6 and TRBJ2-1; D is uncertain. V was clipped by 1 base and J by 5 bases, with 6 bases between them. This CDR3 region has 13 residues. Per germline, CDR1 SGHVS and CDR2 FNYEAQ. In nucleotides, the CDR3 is TGTGCCAGCAGCTTAGGGCAGAACAATGAGCAGTTCTTC. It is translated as CASSLGQNNEQFF.

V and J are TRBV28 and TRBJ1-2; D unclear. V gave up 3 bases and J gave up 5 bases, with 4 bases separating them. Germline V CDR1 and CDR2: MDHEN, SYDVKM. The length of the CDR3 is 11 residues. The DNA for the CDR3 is TGTGCCAGCAGTTTCCGGTATGGCTACACCTTC. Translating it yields CASSFRYGYTF.

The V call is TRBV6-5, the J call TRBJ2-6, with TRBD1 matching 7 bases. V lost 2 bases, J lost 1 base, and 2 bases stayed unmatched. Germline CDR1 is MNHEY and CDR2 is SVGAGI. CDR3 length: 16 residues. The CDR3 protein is CASSYQTGSGANVLTF. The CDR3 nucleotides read TGTGCCAGCAGTTACCAGACAGGGTCTGGGGCCAACGTCCTGACTTTC.

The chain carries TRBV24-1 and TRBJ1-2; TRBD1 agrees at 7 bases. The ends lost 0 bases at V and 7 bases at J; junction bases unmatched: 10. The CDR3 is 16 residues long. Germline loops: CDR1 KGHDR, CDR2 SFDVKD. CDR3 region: CATSDLLFGTEAGYTF. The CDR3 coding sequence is TGTGCCACCAGTGATTTGTTATTTGGGACAGAGGCTGGCTACACCTTC.

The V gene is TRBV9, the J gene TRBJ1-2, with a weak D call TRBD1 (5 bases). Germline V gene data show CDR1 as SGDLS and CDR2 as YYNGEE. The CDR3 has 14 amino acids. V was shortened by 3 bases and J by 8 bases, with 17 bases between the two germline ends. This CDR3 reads CASSGGQFYEGYTF. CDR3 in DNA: TGTGCCAGCAGCGGCGGACAATTCTATGAAGGCTACACCTTC.

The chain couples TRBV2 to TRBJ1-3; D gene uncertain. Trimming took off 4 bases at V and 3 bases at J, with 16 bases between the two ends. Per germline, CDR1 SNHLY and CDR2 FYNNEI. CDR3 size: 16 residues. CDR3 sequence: CASSGYPRSGGNTIYF. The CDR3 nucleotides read TGTGCCAGCAGTGGTTATCCCAGGTCGGGTGGAAACACCATATATTTT.

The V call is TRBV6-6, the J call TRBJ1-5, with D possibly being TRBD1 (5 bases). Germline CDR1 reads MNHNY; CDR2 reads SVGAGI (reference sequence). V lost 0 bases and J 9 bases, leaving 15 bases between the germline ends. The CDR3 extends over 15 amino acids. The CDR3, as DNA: TGTGCCAGCAGTTACTCGGGGCATTACCAATGGCCCCAGCATTTT. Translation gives CASSYSGHYQWPQHF.

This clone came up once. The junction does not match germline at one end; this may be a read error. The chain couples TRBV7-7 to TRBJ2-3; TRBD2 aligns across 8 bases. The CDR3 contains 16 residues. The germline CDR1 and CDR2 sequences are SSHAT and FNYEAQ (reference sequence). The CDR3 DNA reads TGTGCTAGCAGCCCCGCGGGAGGCGGGGGGACAGATACGCAGTATTTT. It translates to CASSPAGGGGTDTQYF.

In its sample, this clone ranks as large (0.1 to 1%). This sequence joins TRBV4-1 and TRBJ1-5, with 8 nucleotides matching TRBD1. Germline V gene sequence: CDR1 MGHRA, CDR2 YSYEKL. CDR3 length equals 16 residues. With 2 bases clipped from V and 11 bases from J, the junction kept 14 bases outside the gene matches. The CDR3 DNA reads TGCGCCAGCAGCCAACTAACAGGACAGGGCCTGTCGACCCAGCATTTT. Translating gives CASSQLTGQGLSTQHF.

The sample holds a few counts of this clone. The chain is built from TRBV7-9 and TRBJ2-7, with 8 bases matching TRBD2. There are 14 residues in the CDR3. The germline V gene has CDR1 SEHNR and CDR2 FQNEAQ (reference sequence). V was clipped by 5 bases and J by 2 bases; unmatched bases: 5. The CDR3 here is CASSPHSGTYEQYF. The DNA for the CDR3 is TGTGCCAGCAGCCCCCATAGCGGGACCTACGAGCAGTACTTC.

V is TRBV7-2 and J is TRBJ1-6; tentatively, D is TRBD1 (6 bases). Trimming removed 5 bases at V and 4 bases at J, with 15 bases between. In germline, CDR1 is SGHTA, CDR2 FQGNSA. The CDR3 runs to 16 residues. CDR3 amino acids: CASSSRTELYNSPLHF. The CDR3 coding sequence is TGTGCCAGCAGCAGCCGGACAGAATTATATAATTCACCCCTCCACTTT.

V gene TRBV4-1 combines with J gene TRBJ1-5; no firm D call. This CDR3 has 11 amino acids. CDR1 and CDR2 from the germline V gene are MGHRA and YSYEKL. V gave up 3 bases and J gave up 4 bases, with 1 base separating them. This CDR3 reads CASSQNQPQHF. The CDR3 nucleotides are TGCGCCAGCAGCCAGAATCAGCCCCAGCATTTT.

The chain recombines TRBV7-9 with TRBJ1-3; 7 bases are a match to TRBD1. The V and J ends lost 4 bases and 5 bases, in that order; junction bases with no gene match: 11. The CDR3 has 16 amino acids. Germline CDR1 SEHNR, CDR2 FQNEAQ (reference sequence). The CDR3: CASSSLTGMTRNTIYF. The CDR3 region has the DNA TGTGCCAGCAGCTCCCTGACAGGGATGACGCGAAACACCATATATTTT.